The 20 T cell receptor beta chains below come from one sample, sequenced in a study of T cell responses to AZD1222 COVID-19 vaccine. Assay used: immunoSEQ multiplex PCR; TCRdb lists only in-frame clones, some missing. The table lists approximately 100,000 clones, 87% of them singletons. The source was peripheral blood, collected on day 0 of AZD1222 vaccination. Every receptor here comes from an adult in good health.

V is TRBV28 and J is TRBJ2-3, with D tentatively TRBD2 (5 bases). Trimming took off 3 bases at V and 2 bases at J, with 12 bases between the two ends. There are 15 residues in the CDR3. From germline, CDR1 is MDHEN and CDR2 SYDVKM. The CDR3 region is CASSLREQNTDTQYF. In DNA form, the CDR3 reads TGTGCCAGCAGTTTGAGGGAACAAAACACAGATACGCAGTATTTT.

This clone was seen a few times. This rearrangement joins TRBV11-2 to TRBJ2-1; 8 nucleotides line up with TRBD2. CDR3 length equals 16 residues. With V trimmed by 3 bases and J by 5 bases, 9 bases remained unmatched. Looked up from germline, CDR1 is SGHAT and CDR2 is FQNNGV. The CDR3 coding sequence is TGTGCCAGCAGCTTCCGAGGTAGCGGGAATCACAATGAGCAGTTCTTC. Translated: CASSFRGSGNHNEQFF.

The V and J genes are TRBV7-9 and TRBJ2-5; 7 bases line up with TRBD2. Germline CDR1 SEHNR, CDR2 FQNEAQ (reference sequence). V lost 1 base and J lost 5; bases outside the gene matches: 13. CDR3 length: 17 amino acids. The DNA for the CDR3 is TGTGCCAGCAGCTTAGTGAGCCGGGGTTCGCGGGGGGAGACCCAGTACTTC. Protein product: CASSLVSRGSRGETQYF.

The chain has TRBV19 and TRBJ2-1; the match to TRBD2 covers 7 bases. V was pared by 6 bases and J by 4 bases, with 6 bases of the junction left unmatched. There are 14 residues in the CDR3. Germline V lookup: CDR1 LNHDA, CDR2 SQIVND (reference sequence). CDR3 in amino acids: CASSPGGDYNEQFF. The CDR3 DNA sequence: TGTGCCAGTAGCCCTGGGGGGGATTACAATGAGCAGTTCTTC.

The chain carries TRBV27 and TRBJ1-1; 7 nucleotides align to TRBD1. The CDR3 has 14 amino acids. Per the germline V gene, CDR1 is MNHEY and CDR2 is SMNVEV (reference sequence). Trimming removed 6 bases from V and 5 bases from J; junction bases left unmatched: 9. The CDR3 DNA reads TGTGCCAGCAGAACAGGGGTAGTGACGACTGAAGCTTTCTTT. It yields the protein CASRTGVVTTEAFF.

This chain links TRBV6-1 with TRBJ1-6, with no clear D. V lost 2 bases to trimming and J lost 8 bases, with 25 bases between them. CDR1 and CDR2 from the germline V gene are MNHNS and SASEGT. The CDR3 is 19 residues long. The CDR3 sequence is CASSESLIGGYGGDSPLHF. For the CDR3, the DNA is TGTGCCAGCAGTGAATCGCTGATTGGAGGTTATGGTGGTGATTCACCCCTCCACTTT.

This clone was found a few times. This rearrangement joins TRBV29-1 to TRBJ1-1; maybe TRBD1 (6 bases). Germline loops: CDR1 SQVTM, CDR2 ANQGSEA. The V end was cut by 7 bases, the J end by 2 bases, with 14 bases between. The CDR3 sequence is 13 residues long. The chain's CDR3 is CSARTGLNTEAFF. DNA for the CDR3: TGCAGCGCACGTACAGGGCTTAACACTGAAGCTTTCTTT.

The CDR3 reads CASSPTRGWTEAFF. As DNA, the CDR3 is TGCGCCAGCAGCCCGACCCGGGGGTGGACTGAAGCTTTCTTT. The chain recombines TRBV4-1 with TRBJ1-1; a possible D gene is TRBD1 (5 bases). Between the trimmed V and J ends, which lost 4 bases and 5 bases, there was a span of 14 bases. The CDR3 sequence is 14 residues long. Per germline, CDR1 MGHRA and CDR2 YSYEKL.

The CDR3 DNA reads TGTGCCAGCAGCCAGAGGGCGGCGGACACTGAAGCTTTCTTT. This sequence encodes CASSQRAADTEAFF. V gene TRBV3-1 (or the pseudogene TRBV3-2) combines with J gene TRBJ1-1; D is ambiguous. The germline V and J ends were trimmed by 3 bases and 3 bases, with 11 bases remaining between them. CDR1 LGHDT and CDR2 YNNKEL come from the germline V gene (reference sequence). The CDR3 totals 14 residues.

The chain combines TRBV28 with TRBJ1-1; D possibly corresponds to TRBD1 (5 bases). The V gene lost 3 bases and the J gene lost 2 bases, with 13 bases spanning the gap. This CDR3 is built from 15 residues. Germline V gives CDR1 MDHEN, CDR2 SYDVKM. The CDR3 DNA reads as TGTGCCAGCAGTTTCTGGGGGGGTGCAAACACTGAAGCTTTCTTT. Amino acids: CASSFWGGANTEAFF.

The chain uses TRBV27 and TRBJ1-4, with D unresolved. From germline, CDR1 is MNHEY and CDR2 SMNVEV (reference sequence). Between the trimmed V and J ends, which lost 5 bases and 3 bases, there was a span of 10 bases. The CDR3 is 14 amino acids. Here the CDR3 reads CASSPGYPNEKLFF. The CDR3 DNA sequence: TGTGCCAGCAGTCCCGGGTATCCTAATGAAAAACTGTTTTTT.

This clone was seen many times. This chain uses TRBV28 with TRBJ1-2; 10 nucleotides match TRBD1. This CDR3 is 15 amino acids long. Looked up from germline, CDR1 is MDHEN and CDR2 is SYDVKM. Unmatched junction bases numbered 8, after V lost 6 bases and J lost 4 bases. The DNA for the CDR3 is TGTGCCAGCAGCCGTCCCGGGACAGGGGTCTATGGCTACACCTTC. This encodes CASSRPGTGVYGYTF.

V and J are TRBV18 and TRBJ2-3; 11 nucleotides align to TRBD1. V lost 7 bases, J lost 4 bases, and 4 bases stayed unmatched. The CDR3 has 14 amino acids. Germline V gives CDR1 KGHSH, CDR2 LQKENI. The CDR3 reads CASFPGQGADTQYF. CDR3 DNA: TGTGCCAGCTTCCCGGGACAGGGGGCAGATACGCAGTATTTT.

The chain has TRBV29-1 and TRBJ2-5; weak D call: TRBD2 (5 bases). Trimming took 0 bases from V and 5 from J, leaving 19 bases between them. The CDR3 extends over 16 amino acids. Germline V CDR1 and CDR2: SQVTM, ANQGSEA. In nucleotides, the CDR3 is TGCAGCGTTGAAGATCCTTTCGAGGGAGAGAAGGAGACCCAGTACTTC. This codes for CSVEDPFEGEKETQYF.

V and J are TRBV28 and TRBJ2-7; D not certain. Per the germline V gene, CDR1 is MDHEN and CDR2 is SYDVKM. The CDR3 length is 14 residues. The V end lost 4 bases, the J end lost 0 bases, and 10 bases lay between the germline ends. In DNA form, the CDR3 reads TGTGCCAGCAGTTCGCAGCCCTTCTCCTACGAGCAGTACTTC. Its translation is CASSSQPFSYEQYF.

This chain joins TRBV14 and TRBJ1-1; D ambiguous. V was shortened by 1 base and J by 0 bases, with 6 bases between the two germline ends. Germline V gene sequence: CDR1 SGHDN, CDR2 FVKESK. The CDR3 runs 14 residues. The CDR3 spells CASSQVFLNTEAFF. Written as DNA, the CDR3 is TGTGCCAGCAGCCAAGTTTTCTTGAACACTGAAGCTTTCTTT.

J is TRBJ2-1 and V is TRBV10-1, with 7 bases identical to TRBD1. The germline V gene encodes CDR1 WNHNN and CDR2 SYGVQD (reference sequence). The CDR3 contains 14 residues. The J segment lost 1 base and the V segment lost 8 bases, leaving 5 bases of the junction unmatched. The CDR3 loop reads CASGTGVSYNEQFF. The DNA for the CDR3 is TGCGCCAGCGGCACAGGGGTGTCCTACAATGAGCAGTTCTTC.

The rearrangement links TRBV3-1 (or the pseudogene TRBV3-2) to TRBJ1-4, with a possible D match to TRBD1 (5 bases). Germline CDR1 and CDR2: LGHDT and YNNKEL (reference sequence). Trimming pared 2 bases from V and 10 bases from J, leaving 20 bases between. The CDR3 sequence is 16 residues long. CDR3 nucleotides: TGTGCCAGCAGCCAATCCGGTGACGCAGGGCGAGGAAAACTGTTTTTT. Protein: CASSQSGDAGRGKLFF.

V gene TRBV29-1 combines with J gene TRBJ1-1; D unresolved. In germline, CDR1 is SQVTM, CDR2 ANQGSEA. The length of the CDR3 is 12 residues. Trimming took off 6 bases at V and 1 base at J, with 9 bases between the two ends. The CDR3 DNA reads as TGCAGCGTCTCCTATGGGAACACTGAAGCTTTCTTT. Translation: CSVSYGNTEAFF.

J is TRBJ2-7 and V is TRBV10-3; TRBD2 matches at 7 bases. Germline CDR1 and CDR2: ENHRY and SYGVKD. The CDR3 runs to 12 residues. With V trimmed by 10 bases and J by 6 bases, 9 bases remained unmatched. The CDR3 sequence: CATAGPGGEQYF. DNA for the CDR3: TGTGCCACGGCGGGGCCGGGGGGCGAGCAGTACTTC.